The present entry profiles one T cell receptor (beta chain) with its context. Trimming at V came to 3 bases and at J to 6 bases, leaving 6 bases not matched to a gene. This CDR3 is built from 15 residues. The germline V gene encodes CDR1 SGDLS and CDR2 YYNGEE. As processed by the authors: Amplification of reference gene primers provided the estimated nucleated cell counts. Sequencing used immunoSEQ multiplex PCR; TCRdb keeps in-frame clones, though not all of them. The V and J calls and clone size come from that table; D and trimming were worked out from the DNA. The profile shows about 190,000 clones, about 88% of them singletons. The sample belongs to a study of blood T cell repertoires in COVID-19. Study details: Specimens from acute and convalescent COVID-19 originated in the United States, Italy and Spain. PBMCs, B-cell-depleted T cells, or T cells provided the cDNA or gDNA that made up the material.

Sequencing was done on a sample of peripheral blood. This chain connects TRBV9 to TRBJ2-1, with TRBD1 matching over 10 bases. The sequence derives from a man younger than 40 with acute or convalescent COVID-19. The CDR3 coding sequence is TGTGCCAGCAGCGCGTCCGGGACAGGGGTCAATGAGCAGTTCTTC. This translates into CASSASGTGVNEQFF. Combining the CDR3 with reference TRBV9 and TRBJ2-1 gives the whole variable domain DSGVTQTPKHLITATGQRVTLRCSPRSGDLSVYWYQQSLDQGLQFLIQYYNGEERAKGNILERFSAQQFPDLHSELNLSSLELGDSALYFCASSASGTGVNEQFFGPGTRLTVL.